This T cell receptor (beta chain) derives from a study of cytomegalovirus exposure and HLA in healthy donors. Study-level findings and limits: Presence/absence analyses assumed roughly uniform sequencing depth across donors. Reportedly, HLA-A and HLA-B alleles of most subjects were accurately predicted from TCR beta. Donor immune exposure was known only as CMV serostatus.

This PCR relied on a set of 60 Vbeta primers and 13 Jbeta primers. Profiled with immunoSEQ multiplex PCR; TCRdb holds only in-frame clones, not every one. The table includes some 140,000 clones, about four fifths detected once. V was trimmed by 4 bases and J by 3 bases, leaving 8 bases between them. The CDR3 length is 12 residues. Germline CDR1 reads SGHRS; CDR2 reads YFSETQ. A word on this clone: Its antigen is still unknown.

This chain connects TRBV5-1 to TRBJ2-7; weak D call: TRBD2 (5 bases). The clonotype originates from a man in his thirties or forties in good health and CMV-seronegative. The sequencing sample was made of PBMCs. The CDR3 DNA reads as TGCGCCAGCAGCCAGGACTTCTACGAGCAGTACTTC. Translated: CASSQDFYEQYF. Combining the CDR3 with reference TRBV5-1 and TRBJ2-7 gives the whole variable domain KAGVTQTPRYLIKTRGQQVTLSCSPISGHRSVSWYQQTPGQGLQFLFEYFSETQRNKGNFPGRFSGRQFSNSRSEMNVSTLELGDSALYLCASSQDFYEQYFGPGTRLTVT.